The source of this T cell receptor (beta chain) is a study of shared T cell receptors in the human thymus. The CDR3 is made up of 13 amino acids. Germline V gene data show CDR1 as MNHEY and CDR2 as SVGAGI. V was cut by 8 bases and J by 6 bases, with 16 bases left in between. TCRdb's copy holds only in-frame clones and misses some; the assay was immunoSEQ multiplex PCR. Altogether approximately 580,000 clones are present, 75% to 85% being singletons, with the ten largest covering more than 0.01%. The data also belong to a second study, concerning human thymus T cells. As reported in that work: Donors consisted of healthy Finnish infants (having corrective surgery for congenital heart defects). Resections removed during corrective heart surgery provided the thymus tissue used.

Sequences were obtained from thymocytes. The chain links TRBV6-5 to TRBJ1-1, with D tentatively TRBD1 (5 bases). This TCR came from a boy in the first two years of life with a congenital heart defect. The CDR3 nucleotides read TGTGCCAGCCATCCGAGAGGGGAGGCTGAAGCTTTCTTT. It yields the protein CASHPRGEAEAFF.